This record concerns one T cell receptor beta chain sequence. Its antigen is as yet unknown. These data come from a study of Ad26.COV2.S vaccination and SARS-CoV-2 variants. Study outcomes and limitations: Substantial breadth was reportedly displayed by spike-specific CD8+ and CD4+ T cell responses after vaccination.

Sample treatment: some 20 received Ad26.COV2.S at low or high dose, single or two shots; roughly 5 received placebo; per-sample allocation not given. On day 63 after the first injection, vaccine and placebo recipients gave samples. Libraries were prepared by immunoSEQ multiplex PCR; TCRdb keeps only in-frame clonotypes and omits some of them. This table holds roughly 350,000 clones, around 86% found once. CDR3 size: 14 residues. CDR1 is SEHNR, CDR2 FQNEAQ, per germline (reference sequence). V lost 5 bases, J lost 6 bases, and 15 bases lay in between. The sequencing here drew on peripheral blood, taken in a trial of Ad26.COV2.S vaccine versus placebo. This TCR was sampled from a person between 18 and 59 years old who received the Ad26.COV2.S COVID-19 vaccine or a placebo. The J gene is TRBJ2-3, the V gene TRBV7-9; D is unclear. CDR3 DNA: TGTGCCAGCAGCCTACGGGCCCTACCGGATACGCAGTATTTT. It yields the protein CASSLRALPDTQYF.